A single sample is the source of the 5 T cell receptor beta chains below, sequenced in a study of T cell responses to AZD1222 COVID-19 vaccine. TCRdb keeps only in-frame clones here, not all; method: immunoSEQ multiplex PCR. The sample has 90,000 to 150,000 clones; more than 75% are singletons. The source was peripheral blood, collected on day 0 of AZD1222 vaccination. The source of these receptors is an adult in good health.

CDR3 nucleotides: TGTGCCAGCAGGAAGGGGGGCACTGGAAACACCATATATTTT. The encoded protein is CASRKGGTGNTIYF. The V call is TRBV6-5, the J call TRBJ1-3; maybe TRBD1 (6 bases). The CDR3 totals 14 residues. Germline V gene lookup returns CDR1 MNHEY and CDR2 SVGAGI. The V gene lost 6 bases and the J gene lost 2 bases, with 11 bases spanning the gap.

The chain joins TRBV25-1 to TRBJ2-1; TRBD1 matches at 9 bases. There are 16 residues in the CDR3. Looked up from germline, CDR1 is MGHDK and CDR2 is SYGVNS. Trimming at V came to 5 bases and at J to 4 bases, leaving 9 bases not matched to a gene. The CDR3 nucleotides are TGTGCCAGCAGTTCACGGACAGGGGAAACTTACAATGAGCAGTTCTTC. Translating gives CASSSRTGETYNEQFF.

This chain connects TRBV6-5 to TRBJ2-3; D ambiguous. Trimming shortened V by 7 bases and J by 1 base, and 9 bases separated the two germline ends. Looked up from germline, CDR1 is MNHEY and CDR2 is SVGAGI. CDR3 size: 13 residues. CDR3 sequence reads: CASTKDGTDTQYF. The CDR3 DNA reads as TGTGCCAGCACCAAGGACGGCACAGATACGCAGTATTTT.

CDR3 protein: CASSFGARGGYTF. In DNA, the CDR3 is TGTGCCAGCAGTTTTGGCGCTCGGGGTGGCTACACCTTC. This chain links TRBV6-2 or TRBV6-3 with TRBJ1-2, with D hard to call. CDR1 and CDR2 from the germline V gene are MNHEY and SVGEGT. V was cut by 4 bases and J by 7 bases, with 13 bases left in between. CDR3 length: 13 residues.

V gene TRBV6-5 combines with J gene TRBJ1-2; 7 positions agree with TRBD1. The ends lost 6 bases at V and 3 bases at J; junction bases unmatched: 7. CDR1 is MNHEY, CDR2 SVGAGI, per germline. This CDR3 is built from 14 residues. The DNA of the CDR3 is TGTGCCAGCAGAGCAGGGGGAAGTGACTATGGCTACACCTTC. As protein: CASRAGGSDYGYTF.